This passage covers 17 T cell receptor beta chains from one sample sequenced in a study of T cell responses to AZD1222 COVID-19 vaccine (dated by TCRdb to the early 2020s). The library came from the immunoSEQ multiplex PCR assay. TCRdb re-hosts the immuneACCESS table, in-frame sequences only. Its copies lack some clones; in the studies checked, an unresolved V gene accounts for under half of them, and the cause for the rest is not known. This sample gives about 120,000 clones in total; roughly 87% of them show up just once. In total, the top ten clones hold approximately 4.5% of the sample. This specimen's time point label, per the study, means: baseline before first vaccination. The sample's treatment or condition label is to be understood as: meningococcal conjugate vaccine given as trial control. This specimen was peripheral blood, taken on day 0 of MenACWY control vaccination. These receptors were obtained from an adult in good health.

This chain uses TRBV19 with TRBJ2-1; weak D call: TRBD1 (5 bases). V was pared by 1 base and J by 8 bases, with 21 bases between. The CDR3 is 17 amino acids. Germline lookup yields CDR1 LNHDA and CDR2 SQIVND (reference sequence). The CDR3 spells CASSIAGTLGARDEQFF. The DNA for the CDR3 is TGTGCCAGTAGTATAGCAGGAACTCTAGGGGCACGCGATGAGCAGTTCTTC.

The V call is TRBV6-4, the J call TRBJ2-3, with D perhaps matching TRBD1 or TRBD2 (5 bases each). Trimming shortened V by 6 bases and J by 1 base, and 14 bases separated the two germline ends. The germline V gene encodes CDR1 MRHNA and CDR2 SNTAGT. The CDR3 has 15 amino acids. The CDR3 nucleotides are TGTGCCAGCAGCGAGGGGTCGCGGGGCACAGATACGCAGTATTTT. Translating it yields CASSEGSRGTDTQYF.

V is TRBV18 and J is TRBJ1-1; no reliable D call. With 3 bases removed from V and 3 bases from J, the gap between germline ends came to 11 bases. CDR1 and CDR2 (germline): KGHSH, LQKENI. The CDR3 has 14 residues. CDR3 sequence (DNA): TGTGCCAGCTCACCGGCCTCAGAGGACACTGAAGCTTTCTTT. Protein sequence: CASSPASEDTEAFF. Full variable domain (missing parts from reference TRBV18 and TRBJ1-1): NAGVMQNPRHLVRRRGQEARLRCSPMKGHSHVYWYRQLPEEGLKFMVYLQKENIIDESGMPKERFSAEFPKEGPSILRIQQVVRGDSAAYFCASSPASEDTEAFFGQGTRLTVV.

The CDR3: CASSSGTGDIGELFF. CDR3 nucleotide sequence: TGTGCCAGCAGTAGCGGGACAGGGGATATCGGGGAGCTGTTTTTT. The genes are TRBV28 and TRBJ2-2; 10 bases agree with TRBD1. This CDR3 has 15 amino acids. The ends lost 5 bases at V and 7 bases at J; junction bases unmatched: 7. Looked up from germline, CDR1 is MDHEN and CDR2 is SYDVKM.

This clone was observed a single time. The chain recombines TRBV6-6 with TRBJ2-1; 9 positions agree with TRBD2. The ends lost 5 bases at V and 1 base at J; junction bases unmatched: 6. CDR1 is MNHNY, CDR2 SVGAGI, per germline (reference sequence). The CDR3 is 16 amino acids. The CDR3, as DNA: TGTGCCAGCAGTCCCCGCGGGGGGGTGTCCTACAATGAGCAGTTCTTC. The encoded protein is CASSPRGGVSYNEQFF.

This rearrangement joins TRBV7-8 to TRBJ1-2; a possible D gene is TRBD1 (5 bases). This CDR3 has 15 amino acids. Germline V CDR1 and CDR2: SGHVS, FQNEAQ. Between the trimmed V and J ends, which lost 5 bases and 6 bases, there was a span of 19 bases. The CDR3 loop is CASSPPPGGQNGYTF. CDR3 bases: TGTGCCAGCAGCCCACCCCCGGGGGGTCAAAATGGCTACACCTTC.

The rearrangement uses TRBV28 and TRBJ2-7; D assignment may be TRBD1 or TRBD2 (6 bases each). V gave up 5 bases and J gave up 6 bases, with 17 bases separating them. CDR3 size: 14 residues. Germline-derived CDR1 and CDR2 are MDHEN and SYDVKM. The CDR3 region is CASSARGLEGEQYF. CDR3 sequence (DNA): TGTGCCAGCAGTGCCCGGGGGCTTGAGGGCGAGCAGTACTTC. Full variable domain (outside the CDR3, taken from reference TRBV28 and TRBJ2-7): DVKVTQSSRYLVKRTGEKVFLECVQDMDHENMFWYRQDPGLGLRLIYFSYDVKMKEKGDIPEGYSVSREKKERFSLILESASTNQTSMYLCASSARGLEGEQYFGPGTRLTVT.

The rearrangement joins TRBV5-1 to TRBJ2-6; D is ambiguous. The CDR3 totals 15 residues. V shed 2 bases and J shed 4 bases, with 10 bases lying between them. Germline loops: CDR1 SGHRS, CDR2 YFSETQ. The CDR3 region is CASSFTPRGANVLTF. The CDR3 bases are TGCGCCAGCAGCTTTACCCCCAGAGGGGCCAACGTCCTGACTTTC.

V usage is TRBV7-9 and J usage is TRBJ1-5; no reliable D call. Per germline, CDR1 SEHNR and CDR2 FQNEAQ (reference sequence). Between the trimmed V and J ends, which lost 5 bases and 3 bases, there was a span of 8 bases. The CDR3 runs 13 residues. The CDR3 nucleotides read TGTGCCAGCAGCATAAGTTACAATCAGCCCCAGCATTTT. Translating gives CASSISYNQPQHF.

This clone was observed a single time. The V call is TRBV5-6, the J call TRBJ2-3; 10 bases map to TRBD2. This CDR3 contains 18 residues. The junction had 12 bases not matched to a gene; V was cut back by 4 bases and J by 1 base. From germline, CDR1 is SGHDT and CDR2 YYEEEE. The CDR3 nucleotides are TGTGCCAGCAGCCCGAAGCGGGGGGGGTATCTGGGCACAGATACGCAGTATTTT. Translating gives CASSPKRGGYLGTDTQYF.

The CDR3 nucleotides are TGTGCCAGCAGCCCACAGGGGGCGGCAAGCGATGAGCAGTTCTTC. This gives the protein CASSPQGAASDEQFF. The chain recombines TRBV7-9 with TRBJ2-1, with 9 bases fitting TRBD1. Trimming removed 5 bases from V and 8 bases from J; junction bases left unmatched: 10. Germline V lookup: CDR1 SEHNR, CDR2 FQNEAQ (reference sequence). The CDR3 extends over 15 amino acids.

The CDR3 coding sequence is TGTGCCAGCAGCTTCGTTGGGGCTTTAGCCAAAAACATTCAGTACTTC. It yields the protein CASSFVGALAKNIQYF. This chain connects TRBV5-4 to TRBJ2-4; tentatively, D is TRBD1 (5 bases). This CDR3 has 16 amino acids. Per the germline V gene, CDR1 is SGHNT and CDR2 is YYREEE (reference sequence). V was pared by 2 bases and J by 0 bases, with 12 bases between.

V is TRBV12-3 or TRBV12-4 and J is TRBJ1-1, with D possibly being TRBD1 (6 bases). The V and J ends lost 7 bases and 5 bases respectively, with 14 bases between them. The CDR3 runs to 13 residues. CDR3 residues: CASTRGEGTEAFF. The CDR3, as DNA: TGTGCCAGCACGAGGGGGGAAGGGACTGAAGCTTTCTTT.

The chain carries TRBV5-4 and TRBJ2-1; TRBD2 agrees at 16 bases. Losses at the gene ends were 4 bases for V and 0 bases for J; bases not matched to a gene: 10. Germline CDR1 reads SGHNT; CDR2 reads YYREEE (reference sequence). The CDR3 has 20 residues. CDR3 residues: CASSPRGLAGGPSSYNEQFF. The CDR3 nucleotides are TGTGCCAGCAGCCCCAGGGGACTAGCGGGAGGGCCGAGCTCCTACAATGAGCAGTTCTTC.

This chain joins TRBV3-1 (or the pseudogene TRBV3-2) and TRBJ2-7; possible D gene TRBD1, 5 bases. This CDR3 is 15 amino acids long. Trimming pared 0 bases from V and 3 bases from J, leaving 12 bases between. Germline CDR1 LGHDT, CDR2 YNNKEL (reference sequence). In DNA, the CDR3 is TGTGCCAGCAGCCAAGATTTCGCAGGGTACTACGAGCAGTACTTC. Amino acid sequence: CASSQDFAGYYEQYF.

This chain uses TRBV7-9 with TRBJ1-6, with D unresolved. Germline V CDR1 and CDR2: SEHNR, FQNEAQ (reference sequence). The V and J ends lost 5 bases and 8 bases respectively, with 16 bases between them. The CDR3 is 15 amino acids. The CDR3 nucleotides read TGTGCCAGCAGCCCGCCCGACGGAGCATATTCACCCCTCCACTTT. It specifies CASSPPDGAYSPLHF. Using reference TRBV7-9 and TRBJ1-6 for the parts outside the CDR3, the full variable domain is DTGVSQNPRHKITKRGQNVTFRCDPISEHNRLYWYRQTLGQGPEFLTYFQNEAQLEKSRLLSDRFSAERPKGSFSTLEIQRTEQGDSAMYLCASSPPDGAYSPLHFGNGTRLTVT.

This chain uses TRBV11-3 with TRBJ2-5; D call uncertain. Germline V CDR1 and CDR2: SGHNT, YENEEA. V lost 5 bases to trimming and J lost 3 bases, with 10 bases between them. CDR3 length: 13 amino acids. CDR3 protein: CASSRNLEETQYF. CDR3 coding DNA: TGTGCCAGCAGCCGTAACCTCGAAGAGACCCAGTACTTC. The full variable domain, rest sourced from reference TRBV11-3 and TRBJ2-5, is EAGVVQSPRYKIIEKKQPVAFWCNPISGHNTLYWYLQNLGQGPELLIRYENEEAVDDSQLPKDRFSAERLKGVDSTLKIQPAELGDSAVYLCASSRNLEETQYFGPGTRLLVL.